One T cell receptor beta chain is described in this entry. What it binds is not known. Germline CDR1 is LNHDA and CDR2 is SQIVND (reference sequence). The CDR3 has 17 residues. V was pared by 4 bases and J by 4 bases, with 13 bases of the junction left unmatched. This sample stems from a study of OX40 agonist ivuxolimab in advanced cancers. Overall study context: Of mixed ages from about 20 to 85 and averaging about 60 years, the group was almost 85% male. Having had anti-PD-1, anti-PD-L1 or anti-CTLA-4 therapy before was allowed, and around 39% had some. Broader study findings: Certain nonresponding patients likewise had low normalized T-cell clonal expansion. Patients who responded partially at 0.1-3.0 mg/kg showed clonal expansion ranking among the lowest.

Repertoires were generated with immunoSEQ multiplex PCR, while TCRdb's copy carries only in-frame clones and drops some. The sample has about 100,000 clones, 75% to 90% seen once. The sequence came from an adult with an advanced solid tumor such as melanoma, head and neck, liver or kidney cancer. Source: CD4+ or CD8+ T cells sorted from blood, taken in a trial of the OX40 agonist ivuxolimab. The rearrangement links TRBV19 to TRBJ2-1; TRBD1 aligns across 7 bases. CDR3 nucleotides: TGTGCCAGTAGTAGGACACAGGGGCCGCTCCTATACAATGAGCAGTTCTTC. Residues: CASSRTQGPLLYNEQFF.